What follows is one T cell receptor beta chain and its context. It lacks a known antigen. The record has no base qualities; no much larger clone is one base away. The data are from a study of cytomegalovirus exposure and HLA in healthy donors (dated by TCRdb to the late 2010s). For the wider study: According to a later analysis, the approximately 120 validation repertoires were produced on the same platform as the 666 repertoires of the first cohort. The study was designed to test whether signatures of past pathogen exposure could be identified by cataloging public T cell receptors. To predict cytomegalovirus infection status, the study brought together high-throughput TCR immunosequencing, statistical association of individual TCRs with disease status, and machine learning. In addition to the first cohort of 500 to 850 subjects, a separate validation cohort of over 90 different subjects was used. General study outcomes and caveats: All 130 or so repertoires were used to score co-occurrence in the validation cohort in a later analysis, because that analysis had no HLA typing for the cohort. Most TCR sequences were observed very rarely across donors, whereas some public TCRs were present in many individuals. According to the authors, the approach could potentially be generalized to other disease states and immunological phenotypes. Three of the identified cytomegalovirus-associated TCR beta chains were confirmed in vitro to be specific for cytomegalovirus antigens. In the study, 150 to 200 TCR beta chains were listed as associated with cytomegalovirus. A later analysis found that TCRs clustered in the first cohort also tended to co-occur in the approximately 120 validation repertoires, with 90% to 95% of cluster scores above 0. The classifier was reported to diagnose cytomegalovirus status with high specificity and sensitivity in both the original and validation cohorts.

The protocol used for the library was the immunoSEQ multiplex PCR assay. On the authors' methods: A statistical classification framework was built for diagnosing cytomegalovirus status from the catalog of TCR beta chain sequences. TCRdb provides this immuneACCESS table in a form limited to in-frame rearrangements. Some clones are lacking; in checked studies, under half of them reflect an unresolved V gene, and why the rest are absent is not known. That table furnishes V, J and clone size, whereas the DNA furnished D and trimming. The sample table records 85,000 to 130,000 clones; 88% of these occur just once. The ten largest clonotypes hold about 2% of the sample. The donors were included in the validation cohort of over a hundred subjects, a group kept apart from the approximately 700-subject first cohort. Taken from the germline V gene, the CDR1 and CDR2 loops are SGHTA and FQGNSA. Ends trimmed: V by 6 bases, J by 0 bases; bases unmatched to a gene: 4. From its cysteine to its phenylalanine, the CDR3 spans 15 amino acids. Only CDR3 DNA is held: 45 bases, read in frame from base 1.

The sequence was collected from a woman aged 18 to 35 in good health and CMV-seropositive. Sequenced input: PBMCs. This sequence uses TRBV7-2 and TRBJ2-1, and TRBD1 matches 8 of the central bases. For the CDR3, the sequence is CASRGTGGSYNEQFF. The nucleotides read TGTGCCAGCAGGGGAACAGGGGGCTCCTACAATGAGCAGTTCTTC.